This TCR beta chain came from a study of lymphopenia after photon versus proton radiotherapy. Study-level points and caveats: Post-nadir TCR diversity decline inversely tracked overall survival among those who died. Only patients who died were analyzed for survival; proton advantage is unproven.

Trimming shortened V by 2 bases and J by 5 bases, and 4 bases separated the two germline ends. The germline gives CDR1 SGHTS, CDR2 YDEGEE. The CDR3 is made up of 11 amino acids. A remark on this clone: Its antigen is as yet unknown.

Assay: immunoSEQ multiplex PCR; the TCRdb copy retains only in-frame clones and omits some. The top ten clones hold less than 3.5% of a sample with 55,000 to 70,000 clones, more than 75% of them seen once. The specimen comprised peripheral blood, sampled from a patient treated with photon-based radiotherapy. The gene calls are TRBV5-8 and TRBJ1-1, with D unresolved. This receptor was obtained from a woman between 70 and 85 years old with pancreatic cancer. The CDR3: CASSFYTEAFF. CDR3 in DNA: TGTGCCAGCAGCTTTTATACTGAAGCTTTCTTT.